This TCR beta chain was sequenced in a study of cytomegalovirus exposure and HLA in healthy donors. Whole-study results and caveats: A prior analysis recorded that most TCR beta V segments were productive about 87% or about 30% of the time.

The PCR employed 60 Vbeta primers together with 13 Jbeta primers. Only in-frame clones appear in the TCRdb table, and some are missing; sequencing was by immunoSEQ multiplex PCR. The profile shows about 130,000 clones, roughly 82% of them singletons. Worth noting for this clone: Its antigen is still unknown.

The CDR3 loop spans 17 amino acids. Between the trimmed V and J ends, which lost 3 bases and 2 bases, there was a span of 19 bases. Per the germline V gene, CDR1 is SGHNT and CDR2 is YYREEE (reference sequence). The clonotype was recovered from a male donor in good health and CMV-seropositive. The sample consisted of PBMCs. The V gene is TRBV5-4, the J gene TRBJ2-3; tentative D call: TRBD2 (5 bases). CDR3 sequence reads: CASSSAAGRPNTDTQYF. In nucleotides, the CDR3 is TGTGCCAGCAGCTCGGCTGCGGGCAGACCCAACACAGATACGCAGTATTTT. Looking up the rest from reference TRBV5-4 and TRBJ2-3 gives the full variable domain: ETGVTQSPTHLIKTRGQQVTLRCSSQSGHNTVSWYQQALGQGPQFIFQYYREEENGRGNFPPRFSGLQFPNYSSELNVNALELDDSALYLCASSSAAGRPNTDTQYFGPGTRLTVL.